A selection of T cell receptor beta chains follows, all from one sample in a study of post-analysis software for immune sequencing data. TCRdb analysed the PCR reads with MiXCR anew, one entry per CDR3 protein. The sample has hundreds of thousands of distinct CDR3 sequences, approximately 60% seen once. Sequencing was performed on blood. The receptor set was obtained from a girl aged 2 to 10 with multiple sclerosis. The CDR3 runs from the conserved cysteine through the conserved F or W. A D gene is named only where the DNA matches it firmly. Only some rows state a clone size, as once, few, many or a class for expanded clones.

v_gene: TRBV7-9
abundance: few
d_gene: NA
j_gene: TRBJ2-3
CDR3aa: CASSLEGFSTDTQYF
CDR3nt: TGTGCCAGCAGCTTGGAAGGCTTTAGCACAGATACGCAGTATTTT

v_gene: TRBV4-1
abundance: few
d_gene: NA
j_gene: TRBJ1-5
CDR3aa: CASSQGDIRPQHF
CDR3nt: TGCGCCAGCAGCCAAGGTGACATTCGGCCCCAGCATTTT

v_gene: TRBV10-3
abundance: NA
d_gene: NA
j_gene: TRBJ1-5
CDR3aa: CAISDDRQPQHF
CDR3nt: TGTGCCATCAGTGACGACAGACAGCCCCAGCATTTT

v_gene: TRBV12-3/TRBV12-4
abundance: NA
d_gene: NA
j_gene: TRBJ1-1
CDR3aa: CASSLGQTTEAFF
CDR3nt: TGTGCCAGCAGTTTAGGGCAGACGACTGAAGCTTTCTTT

v_gene: TRBV6-5
abundance: NA
d_gene: NA
j_gene: TRBJ2-1
CDR3aa: CASSSGARIYNEQFF
CDR3nt: TGTGCCAGCAGTTCGGGGGCGCGGATTTACAATGAGCAGTTCTTC

v_gene: TRBV5-1
abundance: NA
d_gene: NA
j_gene: TRBJ2-5
CDR3aa: CASSLYRATQETQYF
CDR3nt: TGCGCCAGCAGCTTGTATCGTGCGACCCAAGAGACCCAGTACTTC

v_gene: TRBV4-3
abundance: NA
d_gene: TRBD1
j_gene: TRBJ2-1
CDR3aa: CASSQDPPYRGSYNEQFF
CDR3nt: TGCGCCAGCAGCCAAGATCCCCCCTACAGGGGATCCTACAATGAGCAGTTCTTC

v_gene: TRBV7-2
abundance: NA
d_gene: NA
j_gene: TRBJ2-3
CDR3aa: CASKPTTGVPDTQYF
CDR3nt: TGTGCCAGCAAGCCTACCACCGGTGTACCAGATACGCAGTATTTT

v_gene: TRBV20-1
abundance: few
d_gene: NA
j_gene: TRBJ2-7
CDR3aa: CSARASYEQYF
CDR3nt: TGCAGTGCTAGGGCCTCCTACGAGCAGTACTTC

v_gene: TRBV11-2
abundance: few
d_gene: TRBD2
j_gene: TRBJ2-7
CDR3aa: CASSQLAASYEQYF
CDR3nt: TGTGCCAGCAGCCAACTAGCGGCCTCCTACGAGCAGTACTTC

v_gene: TRBV7-2
abundance: NA
d_gene: NA
j_gene: TRBJ1-1
CDR3aa: CASSSYAEAFF
CDR3nt: TGTGCCAGCAGTTCCTATGCTGAAGCTTTCTTT

v_gene: TRBV5-6
abundance: NA
d_gene: NA
j_gene: TRBJ1-5
CDR3aa: CASSSWGYSNQPQHF
CDR3nt: TGTGCCAGCAGCTCTTGGGGGTATAGCAATCAGCCCCAGCATTTT

v_gene: TRBV5-1
abundance: few
d_gene: TRBD1
j_gene: TRBJ2-7
CDR3aa: CASSYGTGPGEQYF
CDR3nt: TGCGCCAGCAGTTATGGGACAGGTCCGGGCGAGCAGTACTTC

v_gene: TRBV2
abundance: NA
d_gene: TRBD1
j_gene: TRBJ1-5
CDR3aa: CASSEDYIGTGSNQPQHF
CDR3nt: TGTGCTAGCAGTGAGGATTACATCGGGACAGGGTCCAATCAGCCCCAGCATTTT

v_gene: TRBV7-2
abundance: many
d_gene: NA
j_gene: TRBJ2-3
CDR3aa: CASSFSPRRDMGTDTQYF
CDR3nt: TGTGCCAGCAGCTTTTCCCCCCGTCGGGATATGGGCACAGATACGCAGTATTTT

v_gene: TRBV2
abundance: NA
d_gene: TRBD2
j_gene: TRBJ2-1
CDR3aa: CASSPPSGSRYNEQFF
CDR3nt: TGTGCCAGCAGTCCTCCTAGCGGGAGTCGGTACAATGAGCAGTTCTTC

v_gene: TRBV20-1
abundance: NA
d_gene: NA
j_gene: TRBJ2-3
CDR3aa: CSASGGGGGTTGTQYF
CDR3nt: TGCAGTGCTTCGGGTGGAGGGGGAGGCACCACAGGTACGCAGTATTTT

v_gene: TRBV10-3
abundance: NA
d_gene: TRBD1
j_gene: TRBJ1-5
CDR3aa: CAISAGGREPQHF
CDR3nt: TGTGCCATCAGTGCAGGGGGCCGCGAGCCCCAGCATTTT

v_gene: TRBV10-3
abundance: NA
d_gene: NA
j_gene: TRBJ1-2
CDR3aa: CAISESQDPYGYTF
CDR3nt: TGTGCCATCAGTGAGTCACAGGACCCTTATGGCTACACCTTC

v_gene: TRBV6-2/TRBV6-3
abundance: NA
d_gene: TRBD2
j_gene: TRBJ2-7
CDR3aa: CASSYYEALAVSSYEQYF
CDR3nt: TGTGCCAGCAGTTACTATGAGGCCCTAGCGGTGAGCTCCTACGAGCAGTACTTC

v_gene: TRBV25-1
abundance: NA
d_gene: TRBD2
j_gene: TRBJ2-1
CDR3aa: CASSESASGSNEQFF
CDR3nt: TGTGCCAGCAGTGAATCGGCTAGCGGATCCAATGAGCAGTTCTTC

v_gene: TRBV7-9
abundance: NA
d_gene: NA
j_gene: TRBJ2-7
CDR3aa: CASSKSGADTLEGYEQYF
CDR3nt: TGTGCCAGCAGCAAAAGTGGGGCAGACACCTTAGAGGGGTACGAGCAGTACTTC

v_gene: TRBV7-8
abundance: few
d_gene: TRBD2
j_gene: TRBJ2-7
CDR3aa: CASRVAGSPTYEQYF
CDR3nt: TGTGCCAGCAGGGTAGCGGGATCCCCCACCTACGAGCAGTACTTC